The source of this T cell receptor beta chain is a study of OX40 agonist ivuxolimab in advanced cancers. Produced via immunoSEQ multiplex PCR; TCRdb's table is partial and in-frame only. The sample consists of 60,000 or so clones, roughly 86% of them appearing once. CDR1 is SGHVS, CDR2 FQNEAQ, per germline. The length of the CDR3 is 14 residues. V was trimmed by 10 bases and J by 0 bases, leaving 13 bases between them. The sample consisted of CD4+ or CD8+ T cells sorted from blood, taken in a trial of the OX40 agonist ivuxolimab. The origin of this receptor is an adult with an advanced solid tumor such as melanoma, head and neck, liver or kidney cancer. The gene calls are TRBV7-8 and TRBJ2-1; D assignment may be TRBD1 or TRBD2 (5 bases each). CDR3 sequence reads: CATRGDGSYNEQFF. The CDR3 DNA sequence: TGTGCCACCCGAGGGGATGGCTCCTACAATGAGCAGTTCTTC.